The 2 T cell receptor beta chains below were found in one sample sequenced in a study of OX40 agonist ivuxolimab in advanced cancers. TCRdb's table, derived via immunoSEQ multiplex PCR, lists solely in-frame clones and lacks some. The sample yields 65,000 to 70,000 clones, around four fifths seen once. Source: CD4+ or CD8+ T cells sorted from blood, taken in a trial of the OX40 agonist ivuxolimab. Receptors originate from an adult with an advanced solid tumor such as melanoma, head and neck, liver or kidney cancer.

This clone was detected a few times. The chain uses TRBV2 and TRBJ2-2, with D tentatively TRBD2 (5 bases). V lost 6 bases and J lost 9, with 11 bases in between. The length of the CDR3 is 12 residues. Germline V CDR1 and CDR2: SNHLY, FYNNEI. The CDR3 region is CASSTGNRELFF. The DNA for the CDR3 is TGTGCCAGCAGCACGGGGAACAGGGAGCTGTTTTTT.

V is TRBV14 and J is TRBJ2-7, with a weak D call TRBD1 (5 bases). V was trimmed by 4 bases and J by 3 bases, leaving 13 bases between them. This CDR3 is 14 amino acids long. Germline loops: CDR1 SGHDN, CDR2 FVKESK. The CDR3: CASSPLDRFYEQYF. The CDR3 DNA is TGTGCCAGCAGCCCCCTTGACAGATTCTACGAGCAGTACTTC.